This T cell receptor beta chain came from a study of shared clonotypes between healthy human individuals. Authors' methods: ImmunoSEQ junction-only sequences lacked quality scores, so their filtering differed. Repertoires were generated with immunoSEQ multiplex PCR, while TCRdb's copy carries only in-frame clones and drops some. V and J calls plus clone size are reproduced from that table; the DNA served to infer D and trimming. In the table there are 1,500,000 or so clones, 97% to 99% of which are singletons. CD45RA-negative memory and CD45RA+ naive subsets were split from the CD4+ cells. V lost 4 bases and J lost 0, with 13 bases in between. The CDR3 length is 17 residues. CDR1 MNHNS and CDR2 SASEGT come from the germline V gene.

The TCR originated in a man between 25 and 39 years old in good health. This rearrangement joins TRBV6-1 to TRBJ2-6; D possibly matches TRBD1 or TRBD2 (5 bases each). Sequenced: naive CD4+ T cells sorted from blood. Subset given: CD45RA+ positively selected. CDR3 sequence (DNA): TGTGCCAGCAGTGTTCGGGGACCAACCTCTGGGGCCAACGTCCTGACTTTC. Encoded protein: CASSVRGPTSGANVLTF.